This T cell receptor beta chain was sequenced for a study of cytomegalovirus exposure and HLA in healthy donors. The overall study: Unique TCRs numbering about 85 million, obtained from HLA-typed donors, made up an early data release. Broader study findings: A later analysis reportedly found fewer N-insertions in an Asian-associated ancestry cluster than the roughly 700-donor mean. V- and J-gene trimming of TCR beta was linked (in a later analysis) to a missense DCLRE1C variant.

This CDR3 has 15 residues. Trimming at V came to 8 bases and at J to 12 bases, leaving 18 bases not matched to a gene. Germline assignment: CDR1 SGHDN and CDR2 FVKESK. A remark on this clone: Its antigen is currently unknown.

The PCR was carried out with 60 Vbeta primers and 13 Jbeta primers. The repertoire was sequenced with immunoSEQ multiplex PCR; TCRdb's copy has only in-frame clones and lacks some. Among over 150,000 clones, around 82% were seen once, and the ten largest hold about 11%. The chain employs TRBV14 and TRBJ2-1; 8 nucleotides line up with TRBD1. This receptor was identified in a man aged 45-60 years in good health and CMV-seropositive. Sample: PBMCs. In DNA form, the CDR3 reads TGTGCCAGCGGACCATGGGACAGGCGGGCGGCAGGGCAGTTCTTC. It translates to CASGPWDRRAAGQFF.